This note documents a single TCR beta chain sequence. The V gene lost 7 bases and the J gene lost 3 bases, with 10 bases spanning the gap. The CDR3 is 13 amino acids. Germline V gene lookup returns CDR1 MGHDK and CDR2 SYGVNS. This specimen belongs to a study of blood T cell repertoires in COVID-19. Method: immunoSEQ multiplex PCR; TCRdb's copy keeps in-frame clones and lacks some. The table records 250,000 to 300,000 clones, around four fifths of them present only once. The sequence was obtained from a man aged 25-45 years with acute COVID-19. The chain uses TRBV25-1 and TRBJ1-3; no clear D gene. Sequencing used PBMCs or T cells enriched from blood (not recorded which). The CDR3 DNA sequence: TGTGCCAGCAATTCAGGAAATGGAAACACCATATATTTT. It is translated as CASNSGNGNTIYF.